This T cell receptor (beta chain) was found in a study of radiotherapy plus CTLA-4 blockade in lung cancer. CDR3 size: 15 residues. With 1 base clipped from V and 5 bases from J, the junction kept 3 bases outside the gene matches. Profiling relied on immunoSEQ multiplex PCR, and the TCRdb table lists in-frame clones only, not all of them. Counted here are about 76,000 clones, 70% to 85% occurring once; the ten biggest clones make up approximately 0.8%. Specimen: peripheral blood, collected from a patient treated with radiotherapy plus ipilimumab. The receptor comes from a human donor with non-small cell lung cancer who had stable disease on radiotherapy plus ipilimumab. V is TRBV6-7 and J is TRBJ2-7; the match to TRBD1 covers 12 bases. TRBV6-7 is filed as an ORF, its function uncertain. The CDR3 nucleotides are TGTGCCAGCAGTTACTGGGACAGGGGGCCCGACGAGCAGTACTTC. It yields the protein CASSYWDRGPDEQYF.